This T cell receptor beta chain was recovered during a study of CD4 T cells in relation to SARS-CoV-2 and coronaviruses. About the study: A couple of subjects were Hispanic; patients were 7 or 8 males and a handful of females.

This clone has just one count. Cryopreserved PBMCs were CD4-enriched, then split into naive and memory cells. Uncultured naive and memory CD4+ T cells supplied DNA for deep TCR-beta sequencing. The method was immunoSEQ multiplex PCR; TCRdb's version includes in-frame clones alone and lacks a portion of them. The sample has tens of thousands of clones, 90% to 95% seen once. The CDR3 extends over 15 amino acids. Trimming stripped 6 bases from V and 5 bases from J, with 19 bases between. Germline loops: CDR1 MDHEN, CDR2 SYDVKM. Input material: naive CD4+ T cells from PBMCs. Subset noted: naive CD4+ T cells isolated by negative enrichment. The sequence came from an adult with COVID-19. The gene calls are TRBV28 and TRBJ1-1; D call uncertain. The CDR3 here is CASSRSEYSGTEAFF. Written as DNA, the CDR3 is TGTGCCAGCAGCCGTTCGGAGTACTCAGGAACTGAAGCTTTCTTT.